The entry that follows covers one T cell receptor (beta chain) sequence. Its antigen is as yet unknown. The sample originates from a study of T cells in localized non-small cell lung cancer. Study-wide results and limits: Higher blood T cell density went with longer overall survival.

Germline V gene data show CDR1 as MGHRA and CDR2 as YSYEKL. The CDR3 length is 13 residues. V was trimmed by 0 bases and J by 7 bases, leaving 9 bases between them. Libraries were prepared by immunoSEQ multiplex PCR; TCRdb keeps only in-frame clonotypes and omits some of them. The table lists about 26,000 clones, more than 75% of them singletons. The sample consisted of peripheral blood, taken before any cancer treatment. This rearrangement joins TRBV4-1 to TRBJ1-2, with a weak D call TRBD1 (5 bases). The sequence was collected from a woman between 40 and 69 years old with stage I lung adenocarcinoma. This CDR3 reads CASSQDLGVGYTF. The CDR3 DNA reads as TGCGCCAGCAGCCAAGATCTAGGGGTTGGCTACACCTTC.